The clone carrying this TCR beta chain was seen a handful of times. The antigen remains unidentified. This entry belongs to a study of T cell repertoires in cytomegalovirus infection. For the study at large: An indication of both CMV infection and matching HLA type came from public TCR beta signatures. Findings and caveats of the study: Ex vivo responses were dominated by HLA-C-restricted CMV-specific TCR beta clonotypes. CMV carriers having the relevant HLA were flagged by cumulative public TCR beta family frequency.

Germline CDR1 and CDR2: MNHEY and SMNVEV (reference sequence). Trimming stripped 5 bases from V and 4 bases from J, with 3 bases between. The CDR3 totals 11 residues. TCRdb ran MiXCR on the reads and lists one entry per CDR3 protein. The sample lists around 550,000 distinct CDR3 sequences, around a quarter occurring once. The material sequenced was PBMCs. V gene TRBV27 combines with J gene TRBJ1-3; no firm D call. The sequence derives from a human donor in good health (CMV status not recorded). Some clones in this sample may be carry-over from other donors' samples. This chain's CDR3 is CASSTGNTIYF. Here the CDR3 DNA reads TGTGCCAGCAGTACGGGAAACACCATATATTTT.